This T cell receptor (beta chain) was recovered during a study of blood T cell repertoires in COVID-19. Study overall: Samples came from the United States, Italy and Spain, spanning acute and convalescent COVID-19. T cells, B-cell-depleted T cells, or PBMCs provided the cDNA or gDNA that served as material.

Unmatched junction bases numbered 8, after V lost 6 bases and J lost 6 bases. Per germline, CDR1 MNHEY and CDR2 SVGAGI. The CDR3 runs to 14 residues. In the authors' methods: By means of reference gene primer amplification, nucleated cell counts were estimated. Using immunoSEQ multiplex PCR, the repertoire was profiled, and TCRdb retains in-frame clones only, with some absent. The D gene and trimming were derived from the DNA, and the V and J assignments and clone size from that table. The data hold fewer than 250,000 clones, with about 83% observed a single time. The sample was peripheral blood. This clonotype originated in a woman in her fifties or sixties with active or convalescent COVID-19. The chain combines TRBV6-5 with TRBJ1-1; TRBD1 matches 9 bases. The CDR3 reads CASRGTGRFPEAFF. CDR3 DNA: TGTGCCAGCAGGGGGACAGGGAGGTTCCCTGAAGCTTTCTTT.